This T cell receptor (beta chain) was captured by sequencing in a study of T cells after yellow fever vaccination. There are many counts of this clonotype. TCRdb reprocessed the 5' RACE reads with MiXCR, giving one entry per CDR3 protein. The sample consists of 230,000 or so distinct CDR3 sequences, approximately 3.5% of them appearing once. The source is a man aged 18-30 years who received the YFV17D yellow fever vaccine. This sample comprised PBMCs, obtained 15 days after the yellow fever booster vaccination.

CDR3 DNA: TGTGCCAGCAGCTCACCGACTAGCGGGGGGGCAGGTGAGCAGTTCTTC. Protein product: CASSSPTSGGAGEQFF. The chain carries TRBV7-6 and TRBJ2-1; 14 positions agree with TRBD2. Germline CDR1 SGHVS, CDR2 FNYEAQ. J lost 9 bases, V lost 4 bases, and 8 bases had no gene match. The CDR3 is 16 residues long.